Listed below are T cell receptor beta chains from one sample, sequenced in a study of blood T cells in healthy people across ages. Each CDR3 protein is one row after TCRdb ran MiXCR on the 5' RACE reads. Of about 770,000 distinct CDR3 sequences in the sample, around 42% were seen once. Sequencing was carried out using blood. Every receptor here comes from a man between 60 and 75 years old in good health. The CDR3 runs from the conserved cysteine through the conserved F or W. A D gene is named only where the DNA matches it firmly. The listing skips clone size in some rows; elsewhere it reads once, few, many or a size class.

V gene,J gene,clone size,D gene,CDR3 protein,CDR3 DNA
TRBV10-3,TRBJ2-6,.,.,CAIQQDSGANVLTF,TGTGCCATCCAACAGGACTCTGGGGCCAACGTCCTGACTTTC
TRBV24-1,TRBJ2-7,.,TRBD1,CATSDPRDSLNNEQYF,TGTGCCACCAGTGACCCCCGGGACAGCCTTAACAATGAGCAGTACTTC
TRBV20-1,TRBJ2-7,many,.,CSARVQKLPYEQYF,TGCAGTGCTAGAGTACAGAAGCTTCCCTACGAGCAGTACTTC
TRBV20-1,TRBJ2-3,once,TRBD1,CSATQGDTQYF,TGCAGTGCGACACAGGGGGATACGCAGTATTTT
TRBV6-5,TRBJ1-2,.,TRBD1,CASRPDRGIYGHTF,TGTGCCAGCAGACCGGACAGGGGAATCTATGGCCACACCTTC
TRBV24-1,TRBJ2-3,.,TRBD2,CATSDRLAGGTDTQYF,TGTGCCACCAGTGATCGACTAGCGGGGGGCACAGATACGCAGTATTTT
TRBV6-1,TRBJ2-7,few,.,CASSNDYEQYF,TGTGCCAGCAGCAATGACTACGAGCAGTACTTC
TRBV5-1,TRBJ1-1,.,.,CASSLASGVGINTEAFF,TGCGCCAGCAGCTTGGCATCCGGGGTGGGGATTAACACTGAAGCTTTCTTT
TRBV12-3/TRBV12-4,TRBJ2-7,.,TRBD2,CASSSGGGALEQYF,TGTGCCAGCAGTTCCGGCGGGGGGGCTCTCGAGCAGTACTTC
TRBV6-5,TRBJ1-2,.,.,CASSYSIGKASNYGYTF,TGTGCCAGCAGTTACTCGATTGGGAAAGCCTCTAACTATGGCTACACCTTC
TRBV11-2,TRBJ2-1,.,TRBD2,CASSLRSGGSNEQFF,TGTGCCAGCAGCTTAAGAAGCGGGGGGTCGAATGAGCAGTTCTTC
TRBV4-3,TRBJ1-4,few,TRBD1,CASSQATGTNEKLFF,TGCGCCAGCAGCCAAGCGACAGGGACTAATGAAAAACTGTTTTTT
TRBV5-1,TRBJ1-1,.,.,CASSVQTISEAFF,TGCGCCAGCAGCGTGCAAACGATATCTGAAGCTTTCTTT
TRBV29-1,TRBJ1-1,.,.,CSVVRCPDTEAFF,TGCAGCGTTGTTCGGTGCCCGGACACTGAAGCTTTCTTT
TRBV29-1,TRBJ2-5,few,.,CSVGATAETQYF,TGCAGCGTTGGTGCCACTGCGGAGACCCAGTACTTC
TRBV27,TRBJ2-7,.,TRBD1,CASRTTGTEQYF,TGTGCCAGCCGAACGACAGGGACGGAGCAGTACTTC